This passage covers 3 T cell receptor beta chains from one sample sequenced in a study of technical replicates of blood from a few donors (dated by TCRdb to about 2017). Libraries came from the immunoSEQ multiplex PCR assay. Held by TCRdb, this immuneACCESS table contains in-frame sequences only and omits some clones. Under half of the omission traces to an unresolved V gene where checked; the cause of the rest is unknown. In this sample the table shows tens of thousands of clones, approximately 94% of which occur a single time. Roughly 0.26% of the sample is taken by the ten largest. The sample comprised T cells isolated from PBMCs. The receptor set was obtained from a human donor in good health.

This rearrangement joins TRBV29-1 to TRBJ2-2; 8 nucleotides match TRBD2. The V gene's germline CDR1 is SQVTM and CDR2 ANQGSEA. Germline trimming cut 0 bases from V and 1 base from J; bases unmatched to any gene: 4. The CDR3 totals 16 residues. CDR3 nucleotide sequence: TGCAGCGTTGAAGATTTAGCGGGGTTGAACACCGGGGAGCTGTTTTTT. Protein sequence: CSVEDLAGLNTGELFF.

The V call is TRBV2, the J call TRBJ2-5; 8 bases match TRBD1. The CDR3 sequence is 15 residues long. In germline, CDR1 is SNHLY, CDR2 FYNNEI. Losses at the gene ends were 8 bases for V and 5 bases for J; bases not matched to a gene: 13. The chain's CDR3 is CASEDRDNYAETQYF. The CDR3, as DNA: TGTGCCAGCGAGGACAGGGACAATTATGCGGAGACCCAGTACTTC.

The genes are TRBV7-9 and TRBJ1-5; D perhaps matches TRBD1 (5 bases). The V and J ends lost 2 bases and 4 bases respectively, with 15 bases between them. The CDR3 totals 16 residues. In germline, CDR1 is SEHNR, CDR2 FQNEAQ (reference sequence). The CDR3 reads CASSLIVGQGNQPQHF. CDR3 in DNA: TGTGCCAGCAGCTTAATCGTCGGGCAGGGAAATCAGCCCCAGCATTTT.